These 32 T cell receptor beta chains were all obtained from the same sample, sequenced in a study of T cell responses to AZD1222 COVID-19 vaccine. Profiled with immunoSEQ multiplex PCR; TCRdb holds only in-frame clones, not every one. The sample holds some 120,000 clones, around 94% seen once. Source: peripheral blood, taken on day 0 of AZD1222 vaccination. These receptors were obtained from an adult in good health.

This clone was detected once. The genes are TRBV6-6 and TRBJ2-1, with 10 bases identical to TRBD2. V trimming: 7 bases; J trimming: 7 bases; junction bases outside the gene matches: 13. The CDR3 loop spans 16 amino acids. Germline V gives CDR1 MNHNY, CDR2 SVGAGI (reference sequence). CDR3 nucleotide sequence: TGTGCCAGCATCCCCTCGAGCGGGAGGGCCGAGAATGAGCAGTTCTTC. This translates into CASIPSSGRAENEQFF.

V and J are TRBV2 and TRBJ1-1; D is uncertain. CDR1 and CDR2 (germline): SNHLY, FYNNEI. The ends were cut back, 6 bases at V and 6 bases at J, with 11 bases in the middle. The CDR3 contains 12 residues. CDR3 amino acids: CASSSDTPEAFF. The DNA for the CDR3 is TGTGCCAGCAGCAGCGACACCCCTGAAGCTTTCTTT.

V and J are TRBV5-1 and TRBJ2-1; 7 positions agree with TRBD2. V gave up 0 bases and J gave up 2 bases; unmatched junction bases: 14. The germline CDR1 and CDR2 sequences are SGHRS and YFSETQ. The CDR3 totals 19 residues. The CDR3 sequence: CASSLGTGGGAPTYNEQFF. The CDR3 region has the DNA TGCGCCAGCAGCTTGGGGACGGGAGGAGGTGCCCCTACCTACAATGAGCAGTTCTTC.

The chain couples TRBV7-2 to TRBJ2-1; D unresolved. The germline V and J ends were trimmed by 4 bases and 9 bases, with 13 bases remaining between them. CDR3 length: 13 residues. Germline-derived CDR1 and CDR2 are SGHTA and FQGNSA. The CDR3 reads CASSSPFGFEQFF. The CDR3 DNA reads TGTGCCAGCAGCTCGCCGTTTGGTTTTGAGCAGTTCTTC. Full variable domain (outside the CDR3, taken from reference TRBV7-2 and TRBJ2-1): GAGVSQSPSNKVTEKGKDVELRCDPISGHTALYWYRQSLGQGLEFLIYFQGNSAPDKSGLPSDRFSAERTGGSVSTLTIQRTQQEDSAVYLCASSSPFGFEQFFGPGTRLTVL.

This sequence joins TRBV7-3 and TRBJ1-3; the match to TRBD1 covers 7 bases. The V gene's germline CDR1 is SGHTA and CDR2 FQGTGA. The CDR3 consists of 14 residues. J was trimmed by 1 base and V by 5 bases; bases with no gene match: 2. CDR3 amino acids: CASSPTGSGNTIYF. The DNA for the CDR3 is TGTGCCAGCAGCCCGACAGGGTCTGGAAACACCATATATTTT.

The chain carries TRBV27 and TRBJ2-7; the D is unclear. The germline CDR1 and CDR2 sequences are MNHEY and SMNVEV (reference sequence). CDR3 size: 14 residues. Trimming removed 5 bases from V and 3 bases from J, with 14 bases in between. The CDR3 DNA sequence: TGTGCCAGCAGTCGATCAGGTGGCCTCTACGAGCAGTACTTC. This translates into CASSRSGGLYEQYF.

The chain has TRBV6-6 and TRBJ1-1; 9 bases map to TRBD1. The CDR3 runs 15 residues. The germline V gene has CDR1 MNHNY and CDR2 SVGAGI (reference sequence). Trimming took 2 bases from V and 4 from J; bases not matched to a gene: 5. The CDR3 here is CASSYGQGRSTEAFF. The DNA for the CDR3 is TGTGCCAGCAGTTACGGACAGGGGAGGAGCACTGAAGCTTTCTTT.

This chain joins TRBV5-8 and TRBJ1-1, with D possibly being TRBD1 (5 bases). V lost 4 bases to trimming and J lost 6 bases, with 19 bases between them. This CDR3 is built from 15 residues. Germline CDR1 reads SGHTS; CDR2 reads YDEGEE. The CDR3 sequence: CASSPGVGVVPEAFF. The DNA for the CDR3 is TGTGCCAGCAGCCCGGGAGTAGGGGTTGTCCCTGAAGCTTTCTTT.

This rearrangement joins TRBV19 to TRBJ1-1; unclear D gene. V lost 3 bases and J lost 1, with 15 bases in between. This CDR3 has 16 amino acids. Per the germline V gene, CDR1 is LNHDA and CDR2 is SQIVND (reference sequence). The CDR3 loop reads CASSMRSPPKNTEAFF. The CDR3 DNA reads TGTGCCAGTAGTATGAGGTCTCCCCCGAAGAACACTGAAGCTTTCTTT.

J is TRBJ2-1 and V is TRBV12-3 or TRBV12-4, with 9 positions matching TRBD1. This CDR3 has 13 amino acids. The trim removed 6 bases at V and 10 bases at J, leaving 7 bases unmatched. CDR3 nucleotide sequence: TGTGCCAGCAGCCGGGACAGGGAGGCGGAGCAGTTCTTC. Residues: CASSRDREAEQFF.

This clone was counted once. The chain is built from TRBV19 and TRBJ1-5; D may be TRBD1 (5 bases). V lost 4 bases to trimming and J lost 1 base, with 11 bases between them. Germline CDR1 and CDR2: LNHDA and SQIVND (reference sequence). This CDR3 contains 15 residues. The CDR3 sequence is CASSRRGVSNQPQHF. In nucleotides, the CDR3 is TGTGCCAGTAGTAGAAGGGGAGTGAGCAATCAGCCCCAGCATTTT.

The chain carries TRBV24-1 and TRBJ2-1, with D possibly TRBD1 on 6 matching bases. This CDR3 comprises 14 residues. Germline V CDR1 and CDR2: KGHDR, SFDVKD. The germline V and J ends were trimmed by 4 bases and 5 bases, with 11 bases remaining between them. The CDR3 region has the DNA TGTGCCACCAGTGAGGTAGGGGGAAACAATGAGCAGTTCTTC. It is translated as CATSEVGGNNEQFF.

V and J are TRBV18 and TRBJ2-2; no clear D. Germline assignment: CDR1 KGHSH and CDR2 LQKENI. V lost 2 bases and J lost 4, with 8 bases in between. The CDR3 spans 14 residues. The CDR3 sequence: CASSPSGGTGELFF. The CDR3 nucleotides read TGTGCCAGCTCACCATCTGGTGGCACCGGGGAGCTGTTTTTT.

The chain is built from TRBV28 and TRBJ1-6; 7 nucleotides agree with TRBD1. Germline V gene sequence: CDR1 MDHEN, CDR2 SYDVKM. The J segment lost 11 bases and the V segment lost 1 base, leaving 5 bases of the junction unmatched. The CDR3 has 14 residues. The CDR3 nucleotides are TGTGCCAGCAGTTTATCCCGCAGGGGGACACCCCTCCACTTT. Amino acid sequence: CASSLSRRGTPLHF.

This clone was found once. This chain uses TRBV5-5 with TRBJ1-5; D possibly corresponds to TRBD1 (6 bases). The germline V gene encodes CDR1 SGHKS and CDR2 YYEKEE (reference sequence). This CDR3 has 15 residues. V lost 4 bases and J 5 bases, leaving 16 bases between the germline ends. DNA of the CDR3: TGTGCCAGCAGCCCCTTCACAGGGCTGGATCAGCCCCAGCATTTT. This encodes CASSPFTGLDQPQHF.

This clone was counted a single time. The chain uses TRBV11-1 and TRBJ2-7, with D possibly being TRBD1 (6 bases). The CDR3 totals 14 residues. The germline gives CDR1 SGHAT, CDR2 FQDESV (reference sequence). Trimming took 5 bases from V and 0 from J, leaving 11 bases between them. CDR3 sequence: CASSPRDNSYEQYF. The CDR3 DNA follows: TGTGCCAGCAGCCCCAGGGACAACTCCTACGAGCAGTACTTC.

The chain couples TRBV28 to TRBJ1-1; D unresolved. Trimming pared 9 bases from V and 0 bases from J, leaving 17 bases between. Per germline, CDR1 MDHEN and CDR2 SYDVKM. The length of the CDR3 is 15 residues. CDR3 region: CASRRESFVNTEAFF. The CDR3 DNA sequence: TGTGCCAGTCGACGCGAATCGTTTGTGAACACTGAAGCTTTCTTT.

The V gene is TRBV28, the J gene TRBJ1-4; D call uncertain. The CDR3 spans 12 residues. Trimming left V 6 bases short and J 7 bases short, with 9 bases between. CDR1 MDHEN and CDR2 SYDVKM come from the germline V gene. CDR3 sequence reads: CASSQRGEKLFF. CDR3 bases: TGTGCCAGCAGCCAGAGAGGTGAAAAACTGTTTTTT.

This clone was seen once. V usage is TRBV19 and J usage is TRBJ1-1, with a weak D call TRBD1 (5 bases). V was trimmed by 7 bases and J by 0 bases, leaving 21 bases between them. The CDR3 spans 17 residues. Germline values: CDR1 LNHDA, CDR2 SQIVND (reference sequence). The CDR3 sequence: CASTPGSGRRMNTEAFF. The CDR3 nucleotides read TGTGCCAGTACCCCCGGTTCGGGGCGCCGGATGAACACTGAAGCTTTCTTT.

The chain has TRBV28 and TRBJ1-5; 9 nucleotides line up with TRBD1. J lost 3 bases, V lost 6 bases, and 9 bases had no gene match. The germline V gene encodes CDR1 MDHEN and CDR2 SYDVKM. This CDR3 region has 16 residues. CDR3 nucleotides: TGTGCCAGCAGCCAAACCGGGACAGGGTACAATCAGCCCCAGCATTTT. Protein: CASSQTGTGYNQPQHF.

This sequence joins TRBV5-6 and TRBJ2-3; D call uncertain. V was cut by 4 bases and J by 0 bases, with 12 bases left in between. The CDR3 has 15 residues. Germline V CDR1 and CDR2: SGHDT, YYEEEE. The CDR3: CASSRLQLSTDTQYF. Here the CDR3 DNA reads TGTGCCAGCAGCCGTCTACAACTGAGCACAGATACGCAGTATTTT. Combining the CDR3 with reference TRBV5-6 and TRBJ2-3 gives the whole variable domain DAGVTQSPTHLIKTRGQQVTLRCSPKSGHDTVSWYQQALGQGPQFIFQYYEEEERQRGNFPDRFSGHQFPNYSSELNVNALLLGDSALYLCASSRLQLSTDTQYFGPGTRLTVL.

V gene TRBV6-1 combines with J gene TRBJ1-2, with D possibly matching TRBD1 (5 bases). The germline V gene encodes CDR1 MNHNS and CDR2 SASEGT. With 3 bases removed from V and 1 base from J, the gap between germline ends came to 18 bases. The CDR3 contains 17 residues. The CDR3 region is CASSDRGILRFNYGYTF. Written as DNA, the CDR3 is TGTGCCAGCAGTGATAGGGGTATCCTACGTTTTAACTATGGCTACACCTTC.

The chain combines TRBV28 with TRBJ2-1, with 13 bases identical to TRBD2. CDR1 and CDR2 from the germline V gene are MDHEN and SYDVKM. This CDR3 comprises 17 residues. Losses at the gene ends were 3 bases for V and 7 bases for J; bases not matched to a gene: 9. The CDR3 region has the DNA TGTGCCAGCAGTTTCCCTGGACTAGCGGGAGTTGGGAATGAGCAGTTCTTC. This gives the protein CASSFPGLAGVGNEQFF.

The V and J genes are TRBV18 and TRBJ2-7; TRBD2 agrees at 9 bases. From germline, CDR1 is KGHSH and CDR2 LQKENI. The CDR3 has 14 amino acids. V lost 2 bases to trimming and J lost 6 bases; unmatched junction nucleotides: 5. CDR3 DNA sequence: TGTGCCAGCTCACCAGGGACTAGCAATCTCGAGCAGTACTTC. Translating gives CASSPGTSNLEQYF.

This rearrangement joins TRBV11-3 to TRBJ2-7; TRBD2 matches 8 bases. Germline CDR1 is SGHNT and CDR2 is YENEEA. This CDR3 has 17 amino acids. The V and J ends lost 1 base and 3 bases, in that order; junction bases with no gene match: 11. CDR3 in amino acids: CASSLAPREGPFYEQYF. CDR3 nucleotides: TGTGCCAGCAGCTTAGCCCCCCGGGAGGGACCTTTCTACGAGCAGTACTTC.

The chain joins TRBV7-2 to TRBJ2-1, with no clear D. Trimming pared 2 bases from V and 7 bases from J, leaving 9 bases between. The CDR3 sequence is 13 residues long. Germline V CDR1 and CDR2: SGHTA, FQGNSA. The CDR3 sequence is CASSLTEMNEQFF. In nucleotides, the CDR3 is TGTGCCAGCAGCTTAACCGAGATGAATGAGCAGTTCTTC.

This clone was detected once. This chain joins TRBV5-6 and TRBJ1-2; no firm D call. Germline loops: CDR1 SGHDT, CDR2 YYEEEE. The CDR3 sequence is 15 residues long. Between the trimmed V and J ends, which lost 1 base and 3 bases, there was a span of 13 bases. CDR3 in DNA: TGTGCCAGCAGCTTGTCATGGGGAGTGGACTATGGCTACACCTTC. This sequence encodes CASSLSWGVDYGYTF.

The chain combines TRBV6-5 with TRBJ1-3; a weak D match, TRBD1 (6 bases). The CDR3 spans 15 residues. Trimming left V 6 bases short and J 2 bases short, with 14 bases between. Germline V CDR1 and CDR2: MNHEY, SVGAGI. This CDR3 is CASRQGSIAGNTIYF. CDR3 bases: TGTGCCAGCAGACAGGGAAGTATTGCTGGAAACACCATATATTTT.

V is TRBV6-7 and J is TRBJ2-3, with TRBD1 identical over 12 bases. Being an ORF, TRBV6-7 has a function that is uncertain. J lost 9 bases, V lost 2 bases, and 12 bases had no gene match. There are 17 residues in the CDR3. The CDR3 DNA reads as TGTGCCAGCAGTTACCGTGGGACAGGGGGCGAGTTTTACACGCAGTATTTT. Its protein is CASSYRGTGGEFYTQYF.

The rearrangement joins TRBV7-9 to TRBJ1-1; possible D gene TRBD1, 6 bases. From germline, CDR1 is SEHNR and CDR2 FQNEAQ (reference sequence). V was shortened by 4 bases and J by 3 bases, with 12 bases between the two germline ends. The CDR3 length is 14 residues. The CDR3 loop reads CASSSWDTHTEAFF. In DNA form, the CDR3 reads TGTGCCAGCAGCTCCTGGGACACACACACTGAAGCTTTCTTT.

The chain's CDR3 is CSASPRVDEQYF. CDR3 sequence (DNA): TGCAGTGCTAGTCCCAGGGTCGACGAGCAGTACTTC. The J gene is TRBJ2-7, the V gene TRBV20-1; D is possibly TRBD1 (5 bases). Germline CDR1 and CDR2: DFQATT and SNEGSKA (reference sequence). The ends were cut back, 3 bases at V and 5 bases at J, with 11 bases in the middle. The CDR3 covers 12 residues.

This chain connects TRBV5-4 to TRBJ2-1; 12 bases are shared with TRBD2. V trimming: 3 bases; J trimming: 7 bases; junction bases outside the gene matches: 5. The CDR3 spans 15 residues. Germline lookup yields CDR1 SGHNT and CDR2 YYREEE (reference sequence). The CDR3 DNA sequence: TGTGCCAGCAGCTGGCCCGGGACTAGCGGGAATGAGCAGTTCTTC. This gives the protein CASSWPGTSGNEQFF.